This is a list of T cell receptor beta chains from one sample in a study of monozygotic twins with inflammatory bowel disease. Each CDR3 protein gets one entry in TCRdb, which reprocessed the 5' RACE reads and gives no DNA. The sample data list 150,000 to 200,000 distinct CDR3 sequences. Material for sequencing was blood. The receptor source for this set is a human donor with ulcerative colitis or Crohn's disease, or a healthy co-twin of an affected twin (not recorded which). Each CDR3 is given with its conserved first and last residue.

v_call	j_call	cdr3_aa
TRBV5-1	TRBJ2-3	CASSLRSSMGTDTQYF
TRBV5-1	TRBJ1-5	CASRVGQGPNQRQHF
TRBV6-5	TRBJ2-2	CASSYGPTGSGGELFF
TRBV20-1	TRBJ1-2	CSAARGGLRDYGYTF
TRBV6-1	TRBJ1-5	CASSERRVGGSNQPQHF
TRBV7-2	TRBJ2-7	CASSLLGQTAYEQYF
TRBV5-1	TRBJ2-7	CASSERPGVYEQYF
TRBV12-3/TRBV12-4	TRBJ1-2	CASSGGRGEYGYTF
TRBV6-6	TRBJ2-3	CASTGAASTDTQYF
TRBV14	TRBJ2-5	CASSKENQETQYF
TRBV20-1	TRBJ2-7	CSALGLGIYEQYF
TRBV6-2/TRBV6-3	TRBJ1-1	CASRQNTGGTEAFF
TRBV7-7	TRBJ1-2	CASSPRRSPEGGTNYGYTF
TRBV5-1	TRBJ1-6	CASSLTPSDSPLHF
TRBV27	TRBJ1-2	CASSLSPTSYGYTF
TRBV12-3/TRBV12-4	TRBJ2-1	CASSPSGRLGGLHDEQFF
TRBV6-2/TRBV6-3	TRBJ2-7	CASRLSYEQYF
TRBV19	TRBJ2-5	CASSIGFSLAVQETQYF
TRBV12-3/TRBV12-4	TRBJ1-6	CASSPGTDSSPLHF
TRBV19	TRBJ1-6	CASSRGSPLHF
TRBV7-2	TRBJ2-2	CASSPRGLELFF
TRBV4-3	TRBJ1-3	CASSQDWLDSGNTIYF
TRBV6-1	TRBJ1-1	CASSLGPGVTEAFF
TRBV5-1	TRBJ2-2	CASSLANGQHTGELFF
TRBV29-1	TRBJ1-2	CSVRTGQPSNYGYTF
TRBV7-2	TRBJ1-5	CASSLQGSNQPQHF
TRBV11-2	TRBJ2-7	CASSLGDRTRF
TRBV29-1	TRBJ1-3	CSVTFGTGNTIYF
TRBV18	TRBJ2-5	CASSPGQGYQETQYF
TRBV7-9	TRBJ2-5	CASSSPKRDSGQETQYF
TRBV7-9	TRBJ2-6	CASSVTGSGANVLTF
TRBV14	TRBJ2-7	CASSHGTGTLYEQYF
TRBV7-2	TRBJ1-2	CASSLSIGTAQEETF
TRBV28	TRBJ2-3	CASTPRPDGRDTQYF
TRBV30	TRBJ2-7	CAWSVAGGFYEQYF
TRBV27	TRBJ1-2	CASSPIPTGPNGYTF
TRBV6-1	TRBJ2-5	CASSPGGFRTGQETQYF
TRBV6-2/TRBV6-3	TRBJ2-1	CASSGIAGGRSSYNEQFF
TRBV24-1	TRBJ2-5	CATSDESGQGSKTQYF
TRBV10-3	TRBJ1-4	CAISESVPTNEKLFF
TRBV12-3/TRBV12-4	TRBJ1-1	CASSPSWTEAFF
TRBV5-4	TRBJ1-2	CASSPPDRGANYGYTF
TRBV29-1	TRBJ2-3	CSVEVVSADTQYF
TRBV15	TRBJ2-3	CATSSGTSLTDTQYF
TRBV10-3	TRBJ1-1	CAISVAGHTNTEAFF
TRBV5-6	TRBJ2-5	CASSDREKETQYF
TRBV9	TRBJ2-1	CASSVAAVAHNEQFF
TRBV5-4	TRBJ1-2	CASSLDWGPSSYGYTF
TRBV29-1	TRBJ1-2	CSDTQGAAGYTF
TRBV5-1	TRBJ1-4	CASSPDRGVTEKLFF
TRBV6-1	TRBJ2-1	CASSRLRGTGYNEQFF
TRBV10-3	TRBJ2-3	CAISLLAGGPDTQYF
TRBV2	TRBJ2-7	CASTGQGRSYEQYF